This T cell receptor beta chain was sequenced for a study of cytomegalovirus exposure and HLA in healthy donors. Study details: An analysis done earlier identified about 120 million unique TCR beta sequences from 190 million or so T cells.

Each donor was nominally healthy when sampled (though unrecorded immune exposures were likely). Researchers ran the PCR with 60 Vbeta and 13 Jbeta primers. TCRdb's copy holds only in-frame clones and misses some; the assay was immunoSEQ multiplex PCR. Of roughly 190,000 clones detected, approximately 75% appear once; the ten largest clones hold over 4%. As regards this clone: Antigen: not known.

General study points: Sequencing probably produced one cluster of sequence variants that were highly shared.

Germline V gene data show CDR1 as SGHTA and CDR2 as FQGTGA. Trimming removed 1 base from V and 6 bases from J; junction bases left unmatched: 6. The CDR3 runs 16 residues. The genes are TRBV7-3 and TRBJ2-7; 13 bases agree with TRBD2. The sequence was obtained from a young man in good health and CMV-seropositive. The sample consisted of PBMCs. CDR3 protein: CASSLNRLAGGGEQYF. The CDR3 DNA sequence: TGTGCCAGCAGCTTAAACCGACTAGCGGGAGGTGGCGAGCAGTACTTC. Together with reference TRBV7-3 and TRBJ2-7, the CDR3 gives the full variable domain: GAGVSQTPSNKVTEKGKYVELRCDPISGHTALYWYRQSLGQGPEFLIYFQGTGAADDSGLPNDRFFAVRPEGSVSTLKIQRTERGDSAVYLCASSLNRLAGGGEQYFGPGTRLTVT.